This is a list of T cell receptor beta chains from one sample in a study of blood T cell repertoires in COVID-19. TCRdb keeps only in-frame clones here, not all; method: immunoSEQ multiplex PCR. This sample yields roughly 50,000 clones, of which about 89% are seen a single time; approximately 8% belongs to the top ten. The source material was peripheral blood. The receptors here all came from a woman aged 60-75 years with active or convalescent COVID-19. Both conserved end residues are part of each CDR3. D genes are given only for firm matches. A clone size is listed for some rows: how often the clone was seen (once, few, many), or a class if it is expanded.

D gene: -; J gene: TRBJ2-7; V gene: TRBV10-3; clone size: -; CDR3 DNA: TGTGCCATCAGTGAGCCTATGACCTACGAGCAGTACTTC; CDR3 protein: CAISEPMTYEQYF
D gene: TRBD1; J gene: TRBJ2-4; V gene: TRBV25-1; clone size: -; CDR3 DNA: TGTGCCAGCAGTGATACCGGGACAGGCAGCAAAAACATTCAGTACTTC; CDR3 protein: CASSDTGTGSKNIQYF
D gene: -; J gene: TRBJ1-2; V gene: TRBV6-5; clone size: -; CDR3 DNA: TGTGCCAGCAGCCAGGGATCTCTCGCTAACTATGGCTACACCTTC; CDR3 protein: CASSQGSLANYGYTF
D gene: -; J gene: TRBJ1-2; V gene: TRBV3-1/TRBV3-2; clone size: once; CDR3 DNA: TGTGCCAGCAGCCCCGGGGGCGGGGGGTATGGCTACACCTTC; CDR3 protein: CASSPGGGGYGYTF
D gene: -; J gene: TRBJ2-5; V gene: TRBV12-3/TRBV12-4; clone size: -; CDR3 DNA: TGTGCCAGCAGCCCCCGAGAGGTAGAGACCCAGTACTTC; CDR3 protein: CASSPREVETQYF
D gene: TRBD1; J gene: TRBJ2-5; V gene: TRBV5-5; clone size: few; CDR3 DNA: TGTGCCAGCAGCTTGAGTCTGGGACAGGCGATACAAGAGACCCAGTACTTC; CDR3 protein: CASSLSLGQAIQETQYF
D gene: -; J gene: TRBJ1-1; V gene: TRBV28; clone size: -; CDR3 DNA: TGTGCCAGCAGTGCGCCGGGACACTTGAACACTGAAGCTTTCTTT; CDR3 protein: CASSAPGHLNTEAFF
D gene: -; J gene: TRBJ1-3; V gene: TRBV28; clone size: -; CDR3 DNA: TGTGCCAGCAGTTTTGCCCAGGGGTGGGCGGGAAACACCATATATTTT; CDR3 protein: CASSFAQGWAGNTIYF
D gene: -; J gene: TRBJ1-5; V gene: TRBV6-2/TRBV6-3; clone size: -; CDR3 DNA: TGTGCCAGCAGTTACTCGGGCAAAGTTCAGCCCCAGCATTTT; CDR3 protein: CASSYSGKVQPQHF
D gene: -; J gene: TRBJ2-7; V gene: TRBV12-3/TRBV12-4; clone size: -; CDR3 DNA: TGTGCCAGCAGTAACGGGAAGGCCTACGAGCAGTACTTC; CDR3 protein: CASSNGKAYEQYF
D gene: -; J gene: TRBJ1-5; V gene: TRBV5-5; clone size: -; CDR3 DNA: TGTGCCAGCAGCACCGGACGGGGTAATCAGCCCCAGCATTTT; CDR3 protein: CASSTGRGNQPQHF
D gene: TRBD2; J gene: TRBJ2-3; V gene: TRBV13; clone size: -; CDR3 DNA: TGTGCCAGCAGCCGGGGAGGGACTAGCGGAAAAAGCACAGATACGCAGTATTTT; CDR3 protein: CASSRGGTSGKSTDTQYF
D gene: -; J gene: TRBJ1-1; V gene: TRBV6-4; clone size: -; CDR3 DNA: TGTGCCAGCAGTGTTTCGCCGGGAGTTAACACTGAAGCTTTCTTT; CDR3 protein: CASSVSPGVNTEAFF
D gene: -; J gene: TRBJ2-7; V gene: TRBV7-5; clone size: -; CDR3 DNA: TGTGTCAGAAGTCGCGGGACAGGGGAACGCTACGAGCAGTACTTC; CDR3 protein: CVRSRGTGERYEQYF
D gene: -; J gene: TRBJ1-1; V gene: TRBV28; clone size: -; CDR3 DNA: TGTGCCAGCAGCCCAGGGAACACTGAAGCTTTCTTT; CDR3 protein: CASSPGNTEAFF
D gene: TRBD1; J gene: TRBJ1-6; V gene: TRBV4-1; clone size: -; CDR3 DNA: TGCGCCAGCAGCCAAGACGGGACAGAGAATTCACCCCTCCACTTT; CDR3 protein: CASSQDGTENSPLHF
D gene: -; J gene: TRBJ1-5; V gene: TRBV9; clone size: -; CDR3 DNA: TGTGCCAGCAGCGTAAGTCCCGGGGTGGATCAGCCCCAGCATTTT; CDR3 protein: CASSVSPGVDQPQHF
D gene: -; J gene: TRBJ2-1; V gene: TRBV29-1; clone size: -; CDR3 DNA: TGCAGCGTTGATCCCGGGCTAGCGCGGGAGCAGTTCTTC; CDR3 protein: CSVDPGLAREQFF
D gene: -; J gene: TRBJ2-5; V gene: TRBV7-3; clone size: -; CDR3 DNA: TGTGCCAGCAGCAGGAGGGCCGATTCACGTGAGACCCAGTACTTC; CDR3 protein: CASSRRADSRETQYF
D gene: -; J gene: TRBJ1-6; V gene: TRBV30; clone size: -; CDR3 DNA: TGTGCCTGGAGGGGGCCGGCAGGCGCTTTTGTCCACTTT; CDR3 protein: CAWRGPAGAFVHF
D gene: TRBD1; J gene: TRBJ2-2; V gene: TRBV7-9; clone size: -; CDR3 DNA: TGTGCCAGCAGCCAACCCCGGGACAGCCCGAACACCGGGGAGCTGTTTTTT; CDR3 protein: CASSQPRDSPNTGELFF
D gene: -; J gene: TRBJ1-2; V gene: TRBV3-1/TRBV3-2; clone size: -; CDR3 DNA: TGTGCCAGCAGCCCAGCGGACAGAAGTAACTATGGCTACACCTTC; CDR3 protein: CASSPADRSNYGYTF
D gene: TRBD2; J gene: TRBJ2-1; V gene: TRBV11-2; clone size: -; CDR3 DNA: TGTGCCAGCAGCTTTGGGCTAGCGGGAGGGCATGAGCAGTTCTTC; CDR3 protein: CASSFGLAGGHEQFF
D gene: TRBD1; J gene: TRBJ2-3; V gene: TRBV2; clone size: -; CDR3 DNA: TGTGCCAGCAGTGAAGGGACAGGGGGCTTAGATACGCAGTATTTT; CDR3 protein: CASSEGTGGLDTQYF
D gene: TRBD2; J gene: TRBJ2-1; V gene: TRBV24-1; clone size: -; CDR3 DNA: TGTGCCACCAGTGATTTGCTTTCGCCTAGCGGGAGGTTAAATGAGCAGTTCTTC; CDR3 protein: CATSDLLSPSGRLNEQFF
D gene: -; J gene: TRBJ1-2; V gene: TRBV28; clone size: -; CDR3 DNA: TGTGCCAGCTTATTCGGTTCGGATGGCTACACCTTC; CDR3 protein: CASLFGSDGYTF
D gene: TRBD1; J gene: TRBJ2-5; V gene: TRBV6-5; clone size: -; CDR3 DNA: TGTGCCAGCTCGCCGGCAGGGGGAGAGACCCAGTACTTC; CDR3 protein: CASSPAGGETQYF
D gene: TRBD2; J gene: TRBJ2-1; V gene: TRBV29-1; clone size: -; CDR3 DNA: TGCAGCGTTGAATCTTTCGGCGGGGGGGCAACCAATGAGCAGTTCTTC; CDR3 protein: CSVESFGGGATNEQFF
D gene: -; J gene: TRBJ2-7; V gene: TRBV9; clone size: -; CDR3 DNA: TGTGCCAGCAGCGTAGGCTCTGGCGGGTACGGCGAGCAGTACTTC; CDR3 protein: CASSVGSGGYGEQYF
D gene: -; J gene: TRBJ2-7; V gene: TRBV6-1; clone size: -; CDR3 DNA: TGTGCCAGCAGTGAACCCACGAGGGAGCAGTACTTC; CDR3 protein: CASSEPTREQYF
D gene: -; J gene: TRBJ1-6; V gene: TRBV7-3; clone size: -; CDR3 DNA: TGTGCCAGCAGCTTATTAGGCAGGGAATCACCCCTCCACTTT; CDR3 protein: CASSLLGRESPLHF
D gene: -; J gene: TRBJ1-2; V gene: TRBV12-3/TRBV12-4; clone size: -; CDR3 DNA: TGTGCCAGCATCGAGGGTGTGGATGGCTACACCTTC; CDR3 protein: CASIEGVDGYTF
D gene: TRBD1; J gene: TRBJ2-7; V gene: TRBV9; clone size: once; CDR3 DNA: TGTGCCAGCAGCGTGACAGGGGAATACGAGCAGTACTTC; CDR3 protein: CASSVTGEYEQYF
D gene: TRBD2; J gene: TRBJ2-7; V gene: TRBV7-2; clone size: -; CDR3 DNA: TGTGCCAGCAGCGCTGGGGGGCTAGCGGGAAGTTACGAGCAGTACTTC; CDR3 protein: CASSAGGLAGSYEQYF
D gene: -; J gene: TRBJ2-7; V gene: TRBV30; clone size: -; CDR3 DNA: TGTGCCTGGAGAGGGGTTTACGAGCAGTACTTC; CDR3 protein: CAWRGVYEQYF
D gene: TRBD1; J gene: TRBJ1-5; V gene: TRBV5-1; clone size: -; CDR3 DNA: TGCGCCAGCAGCCTGGGGACAGATAATCAGCCCCAGCATTTT; CDR3 protein: CASSLGTDNQPQHF
D gene: -; J gene: TRBJ1-5; V gene: TRBV7-3; clone size: once; CDR3 DNA: TGTGCCAGCAGCCTAAAAGGGGGTCAGCCCCAGCATTTT; CDR3 protein: CASSLKGGQPQHF